The present entry profiles one T cell receptor (beta chain) with its context. Its antigen is not known. This sample is part of a study of response to subunit inactivated influenza vaccine. Study-wide results and limits: Authors suggested few new T cells are recruited by each seasonal influenza vaccination.

MiXCR, run by TCRdb on the RT-PCR reads, gives a single entry per CDR3 protein. The table lists roughly 780,000 distinct CDR3 sequences, around 18% of them singletons. The origin of this receptor is a middle-aged man who received an inactivated influenza vaccine. The specimen was PBMCs from blood, collected 5 days after vaccination.

CDR3 sequence: CASSLQGLSDTQYF. CDR3 coding DNA: TGCGCCAGCAGCTTGCAGGGGCTATCAGATACGCAGTATTTT. The chain carries TRBV5-1 and TRBJ2-3; D is perhaps TRBD1 (6 bases). The CDR3 extends over 14 amino acids. CDR1 SGHRS and CDR2 YFSETQ come from the germline V gene. Trimming took 1 base from V and 4 from J, leaving 10 bases between them.